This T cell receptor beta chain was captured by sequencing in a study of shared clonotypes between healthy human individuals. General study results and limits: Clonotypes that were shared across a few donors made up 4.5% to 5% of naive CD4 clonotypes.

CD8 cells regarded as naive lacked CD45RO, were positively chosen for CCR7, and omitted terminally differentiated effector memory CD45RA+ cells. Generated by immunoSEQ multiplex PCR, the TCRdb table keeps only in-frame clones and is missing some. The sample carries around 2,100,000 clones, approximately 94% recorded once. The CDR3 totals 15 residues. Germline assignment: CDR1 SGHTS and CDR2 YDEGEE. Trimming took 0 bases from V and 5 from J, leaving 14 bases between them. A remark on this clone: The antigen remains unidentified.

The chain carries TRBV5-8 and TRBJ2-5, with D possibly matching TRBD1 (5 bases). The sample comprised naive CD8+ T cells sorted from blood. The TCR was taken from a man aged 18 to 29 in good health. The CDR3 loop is CASSLARAFGETQYF. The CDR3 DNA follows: TGTGCCAGCAGCTTGGCCAGGGCCTTTGGGGAGACCCAGTACTTC.